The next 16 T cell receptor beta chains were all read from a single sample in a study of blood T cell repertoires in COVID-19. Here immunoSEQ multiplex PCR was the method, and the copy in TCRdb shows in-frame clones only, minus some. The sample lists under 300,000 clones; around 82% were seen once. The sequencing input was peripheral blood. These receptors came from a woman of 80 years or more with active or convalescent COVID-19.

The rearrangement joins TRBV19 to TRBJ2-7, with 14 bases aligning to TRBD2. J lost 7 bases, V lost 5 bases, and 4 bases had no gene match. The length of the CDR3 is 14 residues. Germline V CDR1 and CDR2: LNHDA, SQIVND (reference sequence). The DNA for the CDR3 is TGTGCCAGTAGTCAAAGACTAGCGGGAGGGGAGCAGTACTTC. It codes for CASSQRLAGGEQYF. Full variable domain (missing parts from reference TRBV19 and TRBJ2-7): DGGITQSPKYLFRKEGQNVTLSCEQNLNHDAMYWYRQDPGQGLRLIYYSQIVNDFQKGDIAEGYSVSREKKESFPLTVTSAQKNPTAFYLCASSQRLAGGEQYFGPGTRLTVT.

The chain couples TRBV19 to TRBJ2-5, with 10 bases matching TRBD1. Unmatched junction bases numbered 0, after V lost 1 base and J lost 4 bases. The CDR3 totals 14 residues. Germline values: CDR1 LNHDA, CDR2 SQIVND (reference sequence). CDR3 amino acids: CASSIGDRGETQYF. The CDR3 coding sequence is TGTGCCAGTAGTATAGGGGACAGGGGAGAGACCCAGTACTTC.

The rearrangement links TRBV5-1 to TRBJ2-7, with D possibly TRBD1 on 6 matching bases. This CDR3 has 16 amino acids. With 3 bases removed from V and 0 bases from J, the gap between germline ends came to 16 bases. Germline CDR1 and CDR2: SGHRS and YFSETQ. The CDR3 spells CASSSPRGGSSYEQYF. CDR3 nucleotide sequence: TGCGCCAGCAGCTCCCCCAGAGGGGGAAGCTCCTACGAGCAGTACTTC.

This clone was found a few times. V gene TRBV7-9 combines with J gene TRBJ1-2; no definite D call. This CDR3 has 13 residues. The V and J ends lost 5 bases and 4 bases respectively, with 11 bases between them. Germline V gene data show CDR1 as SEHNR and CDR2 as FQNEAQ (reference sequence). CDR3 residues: CASSPLETYGYTF. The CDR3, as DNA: TGTGCCAGCAGCCCCTTGGAGACCTATGGCTACACCTTC. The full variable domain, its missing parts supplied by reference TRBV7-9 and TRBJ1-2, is DTGVSQNPRHKITKRGQNVTFRCDPISEHNRLYWYRQTLGQGPEFLTYFQNEAQLEKSRLLSDRFSAERPKGSFSTLEIQRTEQGDSAMYLCASSPLETYGYTFGSGTRLTVV.

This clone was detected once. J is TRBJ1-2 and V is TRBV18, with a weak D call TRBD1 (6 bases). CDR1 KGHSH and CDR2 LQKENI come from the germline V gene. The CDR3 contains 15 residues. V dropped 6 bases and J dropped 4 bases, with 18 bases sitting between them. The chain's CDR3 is CASSPTTGFSYGYTF. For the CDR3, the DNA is TGTGCCAGCTCTCCCACGACAGGATTCTCCTATGGCTACACCTTC.

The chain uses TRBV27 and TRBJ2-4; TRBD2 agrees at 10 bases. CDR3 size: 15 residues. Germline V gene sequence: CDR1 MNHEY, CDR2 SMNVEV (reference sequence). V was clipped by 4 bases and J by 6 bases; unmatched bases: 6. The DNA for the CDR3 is TGTGCCAGCAGTTATGAGCGGGGGGGCCTAAACATTCAGTACTTC. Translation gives CASSYERGGLNIQYF.

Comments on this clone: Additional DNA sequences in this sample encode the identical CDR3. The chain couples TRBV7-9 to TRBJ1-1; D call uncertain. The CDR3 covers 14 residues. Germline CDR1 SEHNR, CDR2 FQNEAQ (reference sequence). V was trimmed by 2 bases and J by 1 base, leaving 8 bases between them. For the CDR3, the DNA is TGTGCCAGCAGCTTAAGGCAGGAGAACACTGAAGCTTTCTTT. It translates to CASSLRQENTEAFF. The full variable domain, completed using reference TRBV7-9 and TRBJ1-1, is DTGVSQNPRHKITKRGQNVTFRCDPISEHNRLYWYRQTLGQGPEFLTYFQNEAQLEKSRLLSDRFSAERPKGSFSTLEIQRTEQGDSAMYLCASSLRQENTEAFFGQGTRLTVV.

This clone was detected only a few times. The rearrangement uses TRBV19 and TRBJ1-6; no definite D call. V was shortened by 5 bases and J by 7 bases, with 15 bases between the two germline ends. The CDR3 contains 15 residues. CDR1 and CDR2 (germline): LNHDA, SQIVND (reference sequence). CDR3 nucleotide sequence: TGTGCCAGTAGTGGAGGAGCATTACTAAATTCACCCCTCCACTTT. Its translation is CASSGGALLNSPLHF.

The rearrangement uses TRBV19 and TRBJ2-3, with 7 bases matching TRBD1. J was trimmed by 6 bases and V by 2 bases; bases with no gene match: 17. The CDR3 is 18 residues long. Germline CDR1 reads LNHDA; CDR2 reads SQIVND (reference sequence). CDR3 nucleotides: TGTGCCAGTAGTATATCGGCGACAGGACAGGCCACACGGGATACGCAGTATTTT. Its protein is CASSISATGQATRDTQYF.

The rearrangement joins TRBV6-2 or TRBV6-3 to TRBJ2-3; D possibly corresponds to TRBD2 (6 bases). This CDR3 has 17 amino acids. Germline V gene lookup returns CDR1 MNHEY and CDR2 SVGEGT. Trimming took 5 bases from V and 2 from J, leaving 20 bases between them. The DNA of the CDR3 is TGTGCCAGCAGTCCCCCCTTCGGGAGAGGTAACACAGATACGCAGTATTTT. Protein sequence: CASSPPFGRGNTDTQYF.

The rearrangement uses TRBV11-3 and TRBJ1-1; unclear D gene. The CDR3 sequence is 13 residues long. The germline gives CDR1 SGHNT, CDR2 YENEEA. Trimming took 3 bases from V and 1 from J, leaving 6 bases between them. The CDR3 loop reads CASSFKRNTEAFF. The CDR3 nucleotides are TGTGCCAGCAGCTTCAAGAGGAACACTGAAGCTTTCTTT.

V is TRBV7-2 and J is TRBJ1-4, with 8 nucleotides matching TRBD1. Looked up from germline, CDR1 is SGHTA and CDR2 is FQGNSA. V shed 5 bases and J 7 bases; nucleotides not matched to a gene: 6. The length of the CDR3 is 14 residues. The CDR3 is CASSVTGAGEKLFF. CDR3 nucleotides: TGTGCCAGCAGCGTGACAGGGGCCGGTGAAAAACTGTTTTTT.

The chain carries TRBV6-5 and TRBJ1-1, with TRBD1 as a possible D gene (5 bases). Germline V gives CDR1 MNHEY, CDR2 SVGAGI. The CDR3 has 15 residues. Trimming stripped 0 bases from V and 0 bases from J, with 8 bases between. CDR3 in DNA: TGTGCCAGCAGTTACTCGGGGGGGGTGAACACTGAAGCTTTCTTT. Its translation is CASSYSGGVNTEAFF.

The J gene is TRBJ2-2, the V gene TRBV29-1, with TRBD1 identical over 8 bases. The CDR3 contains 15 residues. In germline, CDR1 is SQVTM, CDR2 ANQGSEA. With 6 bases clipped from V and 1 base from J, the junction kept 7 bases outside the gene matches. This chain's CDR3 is CSVGTGTGNTGELFF. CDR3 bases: TGCAGCGTGGGAACCGGGACAGGGAACACCGGGGAGCTGTTTTTT.

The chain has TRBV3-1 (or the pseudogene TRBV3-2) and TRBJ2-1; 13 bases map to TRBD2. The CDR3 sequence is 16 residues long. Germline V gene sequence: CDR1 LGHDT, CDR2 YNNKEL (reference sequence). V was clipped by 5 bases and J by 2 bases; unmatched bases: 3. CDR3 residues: CASSSTSGGAYNEQFF. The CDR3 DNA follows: TGTGCCAGCAGCTCAACTAGCGGGGGGGCCTACAATGAGCAGTTCTTC.

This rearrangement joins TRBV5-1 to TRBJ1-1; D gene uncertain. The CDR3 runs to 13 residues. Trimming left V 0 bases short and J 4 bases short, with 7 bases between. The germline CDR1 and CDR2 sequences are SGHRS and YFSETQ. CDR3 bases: TGCGCCAGCAGCTTGGGACAACCCACTGAAGCTTTCTTT. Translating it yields CASSLGQPTEAFF.